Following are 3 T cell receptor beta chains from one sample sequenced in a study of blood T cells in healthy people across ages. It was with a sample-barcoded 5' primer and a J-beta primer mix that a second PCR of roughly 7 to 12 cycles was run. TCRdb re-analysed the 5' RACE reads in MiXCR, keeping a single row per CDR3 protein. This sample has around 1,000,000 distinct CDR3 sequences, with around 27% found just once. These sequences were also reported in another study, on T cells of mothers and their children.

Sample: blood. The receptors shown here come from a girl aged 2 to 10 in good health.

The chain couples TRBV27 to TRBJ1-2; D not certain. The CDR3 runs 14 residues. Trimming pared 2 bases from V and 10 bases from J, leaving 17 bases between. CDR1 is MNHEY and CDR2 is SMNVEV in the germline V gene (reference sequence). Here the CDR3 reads CASSLRARQSNYTF. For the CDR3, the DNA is TGTGCCAGCAGTTTACGGGCCAGACAATCTAACTACACCTTC.

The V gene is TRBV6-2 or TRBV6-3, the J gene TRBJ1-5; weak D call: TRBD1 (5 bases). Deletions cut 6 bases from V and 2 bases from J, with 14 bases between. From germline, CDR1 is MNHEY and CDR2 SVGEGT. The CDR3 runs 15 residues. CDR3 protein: CASRPTGTGNQPQHF. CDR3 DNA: TGTGCCAGCAGGCCTACCGGGACGGGCAATCAGCCCCAGCATTTT.

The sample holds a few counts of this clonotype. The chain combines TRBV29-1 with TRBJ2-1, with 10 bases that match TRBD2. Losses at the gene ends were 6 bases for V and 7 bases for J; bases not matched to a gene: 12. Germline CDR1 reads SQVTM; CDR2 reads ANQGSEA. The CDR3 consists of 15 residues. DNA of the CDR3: TGCAGCGTCGAAACCGGGACTAGCGCGTGGAATGAGCAGTTCTTC. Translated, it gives CSVETGTSAWNEQFF.